This TCR beta chain was captured in a study of blood T cell repertoires in COVID-19. Whole-study context: In each case, the material was cDNA or gDNA derived from T cells, B-cell-depleted T cells, or PBMCs.

CDR3 size: 13 residues. Germline CDR1 LGHDT, CDR2 YNNKEL (reference sequence). V was trimmed by 4 bases and J by 3 bases, leaving 10 bases between them. Enrolled through a virtual design, the participants were between about 18 and 89 years of age and came from under 30 US areas. Researchers sorted participants into cohorts using their self-reported clinical history. Original analysis: Amplification of reference gene primers was used by the study to estimate nucleated cell counts. Data came from immunoSEQ multiplex PCR; TCRdb stores just in-frame clones and leaves some out. The V and J calls and clone size are taken from that table; D and trimming were inferred from the DNA. The sample consists of roughly 340,000 clones, 75% to 90% of them appearing once.

Sequences were obtained from PBMCs or T cells enriched from blood (not recorded which). This TCR derives from a young man who had recovered from COVID-19. The chain has TRBV3-1 (or the pseudogene TRBV3-2) and TRBJ2-7; weak D call: TRBD1 (6 bases). In nucleotides, the CDR3 is TGTGCCAGCAGCCCACAGGGACGCTACGAGCAGTACTTC. It codes for CASSPQGRYEQYF.